What follows are 20 T cell receptor beta chains derived from one specimen sequenced in a study of blood T cell repertoires in COVID-19. Sequencing used immunoSEQ multiplex PCR; TCRdb keeps in-frame clones, though not all of them. Counted here are approximately 190,000 clones, around 76% occurring once; the ten biggest clones make up 7.8%. The sequencing input was peripheral blood. These receptors originate from a woman between 55 and 75 years old with COVID-19, enrolled during active disease.

The chain recombines TRBV5-1 with TRBJ1-2, with unresolved D. V dropped 3 bases and J dropped 4 bases, with 16 bases sitting between them. CDR1 and CDR2 from the germline V gene are SGHRS and YFSETQ. This CDR3 has 15 residues. DNA for the CDR3: TGCGCCAGCAGCTCGGGAGCTGGAGTAGTCTATGGCTACACCTTC. This translates into CASSSGAGVVYGYTF.

The V call is TRBV27, the J call TRBJ2-7; 9 bases fit TRBD1. V shed 5 bases, J shed 2 bases, and the junction held 16 bases outside the gene matches. Germline V gene sequence: CDR1 MNHEY, CDR2 SMNVEV (reference sequence). The CDR3 extends over 18 amino acids. CDR3 nucleotide sequence: TGTGCCAGCAGTCCAGGACAGGGGTACCGAATATCCGCCTACGAGCAGTACGTC. As protein: CASSPGQGYRISAYEQYV.

This chain joins TRBV10-2 and TRBJ2-7, with D possibly matching TRBD2 (6 bases). Trimming pared 5 bases from V and 3 bases from J, leaving 14 bases between. The germline V gene encodes CDR1 WSHSY and CDR2 SAAADI. This CDR3 is 14 amino acids long. CDR3 region: CASSPKRVDYEQYV. DNA of the CDR3: TGCGCCAGCAGTCCGAAGCGGGTCGACTACGAGCAGTACGTC.

Only a few counts were recorded for this clone. Other DNA sequences in this specimen translate into the identical CDR3. J is TRBJ1-1 and V is TRBV9, with 12 bases fitting TRBD1. Trimming cost V 0 bases and J 4 bases; bases outside gene matches: 13. The germline V gene encodes CDR1 SGDLS and CDR2 YYNGEE. The CDR3 runs 19 residues. CDR3 sequence reads: CASSVGAPGTGGASTEAFF. The CDR3 DNA reads as TGTGCCAGCAGCGTAGGGGCTCCCGGGACAGGGGGCGCAAGCACTGAAGCTTTCTTT. The full variable domain, in which reference TRBV9 and TRBJ1-1 provide the parts outside the CDR3, is DSGVTQTPKHLITATGQRVTLRCSPRSGDLSVYWYQQSLDQGLQFLIQYYNGEERAKGNILERFSAQQFPDLHSELNLSSLELGDSALYFCASSVGAPGTGGASTEAFFGQGTRLTVV.

J is TRBJ1-1 and V is TRBV7-9; maybe TRBD1 (6 bases). Germline V lookup: CDR1 SEHNR, CDR2 FQNEAQ (reference sequence). The CDR3 contains 15 residues. V was cut by 4 bases and J by 1 base, with 13 bases left in between. This chain's CDR3 is CASSSSRGWNTEAFF. CDR3 coding DNA: TGTGCCAGCAGCTCCTCCAGGGGCTGGAACACTGAAGCTTTCTTT.

The rearrangement joins TRBV5-4 to TRBJ2-7, with D tentatively TRBD2 (6 bases). This CDR3 spans 17 amino acids. Germline CDR1 and CDR2: SGHNT and YYREEE (reference sequence). V was cut by 0 bases and J by 0 bases, with 16 bases left in between. CDR3 protein: CASSLELGSSVSYEQYF. For the CDR3, the DNA is TGTGCCAGCAGCTTGGAATTAGGGTCTAGCGTCTCCTACGAGCAGTACTTC.

The CDR3 loop reads CASSAGTSGGVQTGELFF. In DNA, the CDR3 is TGTGCCAGCAGCGCCGGGACTAGCGGGGGGGTACAGACCGGGGAGCTGTTTTTT. J is TRBJ2-2 and V is TRBV5-4; 16 bases match TRBD2. The V segment lost 4 bases and the J segment 5 bases; nucleotides outside the gene matches: 8. In germline, CDR1 is SGHNT, CDR2 YYREEE (reference sequence). The CDR3 runs to 18 residues. Filled out from reference TRBV5-4 and TRBJ2-2, the complete variable domain reads ETGVTQSPTHLIKTRGQQVTLRCSSQSGHNTVSWYQQALGQGPQFIFQYYREEENGRGNFPPRFSGLQFPNYSSELNVNALELDDSALYLCASSAGTSGGVQTGELFFGEGSRLTVL.

The rearrangement joins TRBV15 to TRBJ1-1; 8 bases match TRBD1. The CDR3 spans 15 residues. CDR1 and CDR2 (germline): LNHNV, YYDKDF (reference sequence). The V and J ends lost 3 bases and 1 base, in that order; junction bases with no gene match: 4. The CDR3 here is CATSSRGPGNTEAFF. The CDR3, as DNA: TGTGCCACCAGCAGCAGGGGGCCTGGGAACACTGAAGCTTTCTTT.

The chain is built from TRBV29-1 and TRBJ1-2; D is undetermined. The CDR3 loop spans 14 amino acids. Germline assignment: CDR1 SQVTM and CDR2 ANQGSEA. V dropped 2 bases and J dropped 0 bases, with 10 bases sitting between them. The CDR3 here is CSVEQAVSNYGYTF. Written as DNA, the CDR3 is TGCAGCGTTGAACAGGCAGTCTCTAACTATGGCTACACCTTC. Based on the CDR3 plus reference TRBV29-1 and TRBJ1-2, the full variable domain is SAVISQKPSRDICQRGTSLTIQCQVDSQVTMMFWYRQQPGQSLTLIATANQGSEATYESGFVIDKFPISRPNLTFSTLTVSNMSPEDSSIYLCSVEQAVSNYGYTFGSGTRLTVV.

This clone was seen only a few times. This chain links TRBV11-2 with TRBJ1-4; 8 nucleotides agree with TRBD1. Germline lookup yields CDR1 SGHAT and CDR2 FQNNGV. J gave up 4 bases and V 5 bases, and 6 bases lay outside the gene matches. This CDR3 comprises 15 residues. The CDR3 sequence: CASSPRTGNNEKLFF. In DNA, the CDR3 is TGTGCCAGCAGCCCGCGGACAGGGAATAATGAAAAACTGTTTTTT.

The chain is built from TRBV7-6 and TRBJ2-1, with 8 bases that match TRBD2. The CDR3 consists of 17 residues. Unmatched junction bases numbered 8, after V lost 0 bases and J lost 4 bases. Germline V CDR1 and CDR2: SGHVS, FNYEAQ. CDR3: CASSLAPPGLGYNEQFF. The CDR3 DNA reads TGTGCCAGCAGCTTAGCTCCACCGGGACTAGGTTACAATGAGCAGTTCTTC.

The gene calls are TRBV10-3 and TRBJ2-1; TRBD1 matches 9 bases. CDR1 and CDR2 (germline): ENHRY, SYGVKD. This CDR3 has 13 residues. Unmatched junction bases numbered 6, after V lost 6 bases and J lost 9 bases. The CDR3 DNA is TGTGCCATCAGCGCGACAGGGGGGATTGAGCAGTTCTTC. Amino acid sequence: CAISATGGIEQFF.

The V call is TRBV6-5, the J call TRBJ1-5; TRBD1 is a possible D gene (6 bases). The CDR3 is 14 residues long. Trimming removed 4 bases from V and 6 bases from J, with 13 bases in between. CDR1 is MNHEY and CDR2 is SVGAGI in the germline V gene. CDR3 sequence reads: CASSSGQPFQPQHF. In nucleotides, the CDR3 is TGTGCCAGCAGTTCCGGACAGCCGTTTCAGCCCCAGCATTTT.

The rearrangement uses TRBV3-1 (or the pseudogene TRBV3-2) and TRBJ2-1; D is possibly TRBD2 (7 bases). Germline V lookup: CDR1 LGHDT, CDR2 YNNKEL (reference sequence). The CDR3 runs to 16 residues. The V end was cut by 5 bases, the J end by 4 bases, with 18 bases between. CDR3 amino acids: CASSWGAGDIYNEQFF. CDR3 coding DNA: TGTGCCAGCAGCTGGGGGGCGGGAGACATATACAATGAGCAGTTCTTC.

This clone was observed once. CDR3 coding DNA: TGTGCCAGCAGTTCAATAAACAGGGGTTATCCACCCCTCCACTTT. Translating gives CASSSINRGYPPLHF. The chain links TRBV27 to TRBJ1-6, with 7 bases identical to TRBD1. V lost 4 bases, J lost 11 bases, and 11 bases stayed unmatched. Germline V gene sequence: CDR1 MNHEY, CDR2 SMNVEV (reference sequence). The CDR3 is 15 amino acids.

The chain uses TRBV19 and TRBJ1-2; D is unclear. The V gene lost 7 bases and the J gene lost 4 bases, with 10 bases spanning the gap. Germline V CDR1 and CDR2: LNHDA, SQIVND (reference sequence). CDR3 length: 12 residues. CDR3 sequence: CASTGEVYGYTF. Written as DNA, the CDR3 is TGTGCCAGTACCGGGGAGGTCTATGGCTACACCTTC. Variable domain in full (rest from reference TRBV19 and TRBJ1-2): DGGITQSPKYLFRKEGQNVTLSCEQNLNHDAMYWYRQDPGQGLRLIYYSQIVNDFQKGDIAEGYSVSREKKESFPLTVTSAQKNPTAFYLCASTGEVYGYTFGSGTRLTVV.

This chain links TRBV27 with TRBJ1-2; 9 bases line up with TRBD1. The CDR3 is made up of 12 amino acids. Germline lookup yields CDR1 MNHEY and CDR2 SMNVEV (reference sequence). J gave up 8 bases and V 5 bases, and 3 bases lay outside the gene matches. CDR3 region: CASSPTGGGYTF. The DNA for the CDR3 is TGTGCCAGCAGTCCGACAGGGGGAGGCTACACCTTC.

The sample holds one count of this clone. The rearrangement uses TRBV11-2 and TRBJ1-3; D is unresolved. The germline V and J ends were trimmed by 0 bases and 0 bases, with 15 bases remaining between them. The CDR3 extends over 18 amino acids. Germline CDR1 is SGHAT and CDR2 is FQNNGV. The CDR3 here is CASSLDSFELSSGNTIYF. CDR3 sequence (DNA): TGTGCCAGCAGCTTAGATAGTTTTGAGTTGAGCTCTGGAAACACCATATATTTT.

V is TRBV7-2 and J is TRBJ2-1, with TRBD2 identical over 10 bases. Unmatched junction bases numbered 5, after V lost 5 bases and J lost 4 bases. Germline V gene lookup returns CDR1 SGHTA and CDR2 FQGNSA. CDR3 size: 15 residues. The CDR3 protein is CASSLSGGPYNEQFF. Written as DNA, the CDR3 is TGTGCCAGCAGCCTTAGCGGGGGGCCTTACAATGAGCAGTTCTTC.

This chain links TRBV6-6 with TRBJ2-2; perhaps TRBD1 as D (6 bases). CDR3 length: 15 residues. CDR1 and CDR2 (germline): MNHNY, SVGAGI (reference sequence). With 2 bases removed from V and 6 bases from J, the gap between germline ends came to 13 bases. DNA of the CDR3: TGTGCCAGCAGTTACCCCCTGACAGGACCCGGGGAGCTGTTTTTT. Translated, it gives CASSYPLTGPGELFF.